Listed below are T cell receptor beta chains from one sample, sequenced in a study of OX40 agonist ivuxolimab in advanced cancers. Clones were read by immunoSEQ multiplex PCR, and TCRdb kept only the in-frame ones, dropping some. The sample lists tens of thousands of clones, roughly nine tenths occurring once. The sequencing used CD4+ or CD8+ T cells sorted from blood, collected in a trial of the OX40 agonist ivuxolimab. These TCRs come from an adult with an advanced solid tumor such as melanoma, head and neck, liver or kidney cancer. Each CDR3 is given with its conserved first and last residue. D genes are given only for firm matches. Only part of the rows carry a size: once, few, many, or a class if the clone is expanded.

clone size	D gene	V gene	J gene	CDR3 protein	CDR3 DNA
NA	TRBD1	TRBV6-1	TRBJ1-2	CASSYTGTDGYTF	TGTGCCAGCAGTTATACTGGGACAGACGGCTACACCTTC
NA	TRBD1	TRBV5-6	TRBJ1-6	CASSLALRGLNSPLHF	TGTGCCAGCAGCTTGGCCTTAAGGGGGCTTAATTCACCCCTCCACTTT
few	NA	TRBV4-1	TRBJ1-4	CASSSSGRVGEKLFF	TGCGCCAGCAGCTCATCTGGGAGGGTAGGAGAAAAACTGTTTTTT
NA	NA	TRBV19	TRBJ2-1	CASSIDRVSQSSYNEQFF	TGTGCCAGTAGTATAGATCGGGTTAGCCAGAGCTCCTACAATGAGCAGTTCTTC
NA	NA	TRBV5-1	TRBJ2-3	CASFGQEEDTQYF	TGCGCCAGTTTTGGCCAGGAGGAAGATACGCAGTATTTT
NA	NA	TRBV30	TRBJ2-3	CAWSVLSAGADTQYF	TGTGCCTGGAGTGTACTATCCGCGGGCGCAGATACGCAGTATTTT
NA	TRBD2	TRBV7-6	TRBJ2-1	CASSLGLAGTNEQFF	TGTGCCAGCAGCTTAGGTCTAGCGGGAACCAATGAGCAGTTCTTC
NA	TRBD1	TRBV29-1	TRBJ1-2	CSVDPTGTGGGGYTF	TGCAGCGTCGACCCAACCGGGACAGGGGGGGGCGGCTACACCTTC
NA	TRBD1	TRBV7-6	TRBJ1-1	CASSLGQGATNTEAFF	TGTGCCAGCAGCTTAGGGCAGGGGGCAACGAACACTGAAGCTTTCTTT
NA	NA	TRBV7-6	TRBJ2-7	CASSLSSSGSSHEQYF	TGTGCCAGCAGCTTATCTTCTTCGGGATCTTCCCACGAGCAGTACTTC
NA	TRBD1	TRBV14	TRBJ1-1	CASSNSGGSVAFF	TGTGCCAGCAGCAACTCAGGGGGTAGTGTGGCTTTCTTT
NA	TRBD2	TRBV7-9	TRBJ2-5	CASSLQLADQETQYF	TGTGCCAGCAGCCTCCAGCTAGCGGATCAAGAGACCCAGTACTTC
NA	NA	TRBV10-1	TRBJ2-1	CASSSNPYNEQFF	TGCGCCAGCTCTAGCAACCCCTACAATGAGCAGTTCTTC
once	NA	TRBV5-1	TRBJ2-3	CASSLDRAVTTDTQYF	TGCGCCAGCAGCTTGGACAGGGCGGTTACCACAGATACGCAGTATTTT
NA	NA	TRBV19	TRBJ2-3	CASSISLATDTQYF	TGTGCCAGTAGTATATCATTAGCAACAGATACGCAGTATTTT
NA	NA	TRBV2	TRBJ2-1	CASSEAENSFSYNEQFF	TGTGCCAGCAGTGAAGCGGAGAATTCCTTCTCCTACAATGAGCAGTTCTTC
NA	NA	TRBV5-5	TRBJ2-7	CASSRLGEELGQYF	TGTGCCAGCAGCCGTTTGGGGGAGGAACTCGGGCAGTACTTC
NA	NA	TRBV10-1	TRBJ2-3	CASSESLTPRASDTQYF	TGCGCCAGCAGTGAGTCCCTGACTCCCCGGGCGTCAGATACGCAGTATTTT
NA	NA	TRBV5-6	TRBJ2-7	CASSLAYEQYF	TGTGCCAGCAGCTTGGCGTACGAGCAGTACTTC
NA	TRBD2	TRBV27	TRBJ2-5	CASSTPGTSGQETQYF	TGTGCCAGCAGTACCCCCGGGACTAGCGGCCAAGAGACCCAGTACTTC
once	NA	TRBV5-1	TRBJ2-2	CASRGGTITGELFF	TGCGCCAGCAGGGGGGGAACGATCACCGGGGAGCTGTTTTTT
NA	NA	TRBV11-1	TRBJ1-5	CASSQDSNQPQHF	TGTGCCAGCAGCCAAGACAGCAATCAGCCCCAGCATTTT
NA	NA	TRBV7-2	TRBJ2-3	CASSFITVADTPGDTQYF	TGTGCCAGCAGCTTCATTACGGTTGCTGACACCCCGGGCGATACGCAGTATTTT
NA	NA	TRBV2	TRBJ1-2	CASLREPTSPGYGYTF	TGTGCCAGCTTGAGGGAGCCCACGAGTCCGGGGTATGGCTACACCTTC
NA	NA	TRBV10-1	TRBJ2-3	CASSAGDTQYF	TGCGCCAGCAGTGCGGGAGATACGCAGTATTTT
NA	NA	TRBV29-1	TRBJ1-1	CSAVPGGENTEAFF	TGCAGCGCCGTACCGGGGGGGGAAAACACTGAAGCTTTCTTT
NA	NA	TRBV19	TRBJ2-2	CASSSSGTGNTGELFF	TGTGCCAGTAGTTCCTCCGGGACTGGGAACACCGGGGAGCTGTTTTTT
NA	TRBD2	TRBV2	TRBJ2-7	CASRLTSGSANEQYF	TGTGCCAGCCGGTTGACTAGCGGGAGTGCCAACGAGCAGTACTTC
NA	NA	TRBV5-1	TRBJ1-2	CASRRGQAGNYGYTF	TGCGCCAGCAGGCGGGGGCAGGCAGGGAACTATGGCTACACCTTC
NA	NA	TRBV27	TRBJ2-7	CASSLSPFPSYEQYF	TGTGCCAGCAGTTTATCTCCGTTTCCCAGCTACGAGCAGTACTTC
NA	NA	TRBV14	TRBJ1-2	CASSQKKGYGYTF	TGTGCCAGCAGCCAGAAGAAGGGCTATGGCTACACCTTC
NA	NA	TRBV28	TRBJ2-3	CASSRDSTDTQYF	TGTGCCAGCAGCCGGGACAGCACAGATACGCAGTATTTT
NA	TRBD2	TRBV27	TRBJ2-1	CASSEGRLAGEQFF	TGTGCCAGCAGCGAGGGAAGACTAGCTGGTGAGCAGTTCTTC
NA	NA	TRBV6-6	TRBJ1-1	CASKKGGQNTEAFF	TGTGCCAGCAAAAAGGGGGGTCAGAACACTGAAGCTTTCTTT
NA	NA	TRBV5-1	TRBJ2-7	CASSLEGYEQYF	TGCGCCAGCAGCTTGGAAGGGTACGAGCAGTACTTC
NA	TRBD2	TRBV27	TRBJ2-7	CASSLSLAGPYEQYF	TGTGCCAGCAGTTTATCACTAGCGGGGCCCTACGAGCAGTACTTC
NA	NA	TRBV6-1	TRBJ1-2	CASSLRGGANYGYTF	TGTGCCAGCAGTCTTCGTGGGGGGGCTAACTATGGCTACACCTTC
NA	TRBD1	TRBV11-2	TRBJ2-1	CASSPTGVGNEQFF	TGTGCCAGCAGCCCGACAGGGGTGGGCAATGAGCAGTTCTTC
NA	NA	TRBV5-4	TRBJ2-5	CASSLAGETQYF	TGTGCCAGCAGCTTGGCCGGGGAGACCCAGTACTTC
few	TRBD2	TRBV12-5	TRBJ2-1	CASGLVNSGSGYNEQFF	TGTGCTAGTGGTTTGGTCAATAGCGGGAGCGGTTACAATGAGCAGTTCTTC
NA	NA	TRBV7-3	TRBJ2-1	CASSLRLNNEQFF	TGTGCCAGCAGCTTAAGGCTGAACAATGAGCAGTTCTTC
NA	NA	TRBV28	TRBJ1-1	CASTRTNTEAFF	TGTGCCAGCACTAGGACGAACACTGAAGCTTTCTTT